The entry below gives a single TCR beta chain sequence along with its context. Its antigen is not identified. This record belongs to a study of radiotherapy plus CTLA-4 blockade in lung cancer. Background on the study: Objective responses occurred in 15% to 20% of patients; about 32% had disease control. The study's findings and limits: Expansion in blood of tumor-derived TCR clones was seen after radiotherapy plus ipilimumab. Per reports, early blood T cell clone dynamics, plus interferon-beta, forecast response most strongly.

Chemo-refractory metastatic non-small-cell lung cancer patients received focal radiation with ipilimumab CTLA-4 blockade. The germline V and J ends were trimmed by 1 base and 10 bases, with 14 bases remaining between them. This CDR3 has 15 amino acids. Looked up from germline, CDR1 is SGHTA and CDR2 is FQGNSA. Generated by immunoSEQ multiplex PCR, the TCRdb table keeps only in-frame clones and is missing some. The data contain 90,000 to 100,000 clones, around 79% of them singletons. The specimen was peripheral blood, collected from a patient treated with radiotherapy plus ipilimumab. This TCR was recovered from a human donor with non-small cell lung cancer who had a partial response to radiotherapy plus ipilimumab. Some clones in this sample may be carry-over from other donors' samples. V usage is TRBV7-2 and J usage is TRBJ1-6, with D perhaps matching TRBD1 (5 bases). The DNA of the CDR3 is TGTGCCAGCAGCTTAGTTGGGGGGAAGGGGTCACCCCTCCACTTT. The encoded protein is CASSLVGGKGSPLHF.